This T cell receptor (beta chain) came from a study of cytomegalovirus exposure and HLA in healthy donors. Study outcomes and limitations: Later work showed greater clonal expansion in HLA-associated TCR beta chains than in equally common others. A prior analysis recorded that most TCR beta V segments were productive about 87% or about 30% of the time. When analyzed later, a missense DCLRE1C variant was found to be linked to TCR beta V- and J-gene trimming. A classifier reportedly called cytomegalovirus status with high sensitivity and specificity.

Points on this clone: Its specificity is not known.

PCR amplification relied on 60 Vbeta primers (plus 13 Jbeta primers). Sequenced by immunoSEQ multiplex PCR; TCRdb stores in-frame clones only, minus some. Here the sample spans hundreds of thousands of clones, 70% to 80% being singletons. This CDR3 has 14 residues. The V and J ends lost 2 bases and 5 bases, in that order; junction bases with no gene match: 7. Germline V gene data show CDR1 as SGHNT and CDR2 as YYREEE (reference sequence). This clonotype originated in a woman younger than 45 in good health and CMV-seronegative. The rearrangement links TRBV5-4 to TRBJ2-7, with 7 bases that match TRBD2. The sequencing input was PBMCs. CDR3 sequence (DNA): TGTGCCAGCAGCTTTGGCGGGAGAAAGGACGAGCAGTACTTC. Protein sequence: CASSFGGRKDEQYF. Using reference TRBV5-4 and TRBJ2-7 for the parts outside the CDR3, the full variable domain is ETGVTQSPTHLIKTRGQQVTLRCSSQSGHNTVSWYQQALGQGPQFIFQYYREEENGRGNFPPRFSGLQFPNYSSELNVNALELDDSALYLCASSFGGRKDEQYFGPGTRLTVT.